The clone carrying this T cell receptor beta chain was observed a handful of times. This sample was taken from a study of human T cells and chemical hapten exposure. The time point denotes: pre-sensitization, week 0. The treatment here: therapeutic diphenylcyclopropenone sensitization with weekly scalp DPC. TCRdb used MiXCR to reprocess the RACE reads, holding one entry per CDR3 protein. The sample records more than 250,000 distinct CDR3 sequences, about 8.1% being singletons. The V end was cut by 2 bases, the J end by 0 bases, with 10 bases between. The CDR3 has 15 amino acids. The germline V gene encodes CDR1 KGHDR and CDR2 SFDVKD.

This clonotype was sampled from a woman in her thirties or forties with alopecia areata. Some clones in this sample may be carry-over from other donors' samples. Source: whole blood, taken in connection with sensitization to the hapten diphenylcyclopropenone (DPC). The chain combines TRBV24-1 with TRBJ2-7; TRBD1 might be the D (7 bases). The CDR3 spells CATSDSGGRSYEQYF. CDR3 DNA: TGTGCCACCAGTGATTCAGGGGGGCGCTCCTACGAGCAGTACTTC.